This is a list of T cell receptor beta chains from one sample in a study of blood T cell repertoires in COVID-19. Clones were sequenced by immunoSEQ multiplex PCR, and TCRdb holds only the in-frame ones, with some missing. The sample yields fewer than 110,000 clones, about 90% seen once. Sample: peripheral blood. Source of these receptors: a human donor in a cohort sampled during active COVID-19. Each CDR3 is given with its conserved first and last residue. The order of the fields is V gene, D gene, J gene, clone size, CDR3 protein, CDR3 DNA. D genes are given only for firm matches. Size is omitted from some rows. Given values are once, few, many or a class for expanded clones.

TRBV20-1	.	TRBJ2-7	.	CSASSERSSYEQYF	TGCAGTGCAAGTAGCGAACGGAGCTCCTACGAGCAGTACTTC
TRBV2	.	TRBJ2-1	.	CASKDQKRISYNEQFF	TGTGCCAGCAAGGACCAAAAGCGGATCTCCTACAATGAGCAGTTCTTC
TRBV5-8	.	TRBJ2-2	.	CASSLDTPTGELFF	TGTGCCAGCAGCTTGGACACCCCCACCGGGGAGCTGTTTTTT
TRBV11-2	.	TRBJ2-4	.	CASSLERAGVAKNIQYF	TGTGCCAGCAGCTTAGAAAGAGCCGGGGTAGCCAAAAACATTCAGTACTTC
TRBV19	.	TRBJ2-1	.	CASSPRTGYNEQFF	TGTGCCAGTAGTCCACGGACTGGGTACAATGAGCAGTTCTTC
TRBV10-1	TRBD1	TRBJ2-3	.	CASQQGASTDTQYF	TGCGCCAGTCAACAGGGGGCAAGCACAGATACGCAGTATTTT
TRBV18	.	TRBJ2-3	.	CASSPEATDTQYF	TGTGCCAGCTCACCGGAGGCCACAGATACGCAGTATTTT
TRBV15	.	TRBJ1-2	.	CATSRDRGFSDYGYTF	TGTGCCACCAGCAGAGATAGAGGCTTTTCAGACTATGGCTACACCTTC
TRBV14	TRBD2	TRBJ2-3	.	CASSLLKLAGGTDTQYF	TGTGCCAGCAGCCTATTGAAACTAGCGGGAGGCACAGATACGCAGTATTTT
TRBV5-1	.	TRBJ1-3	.	CASSLSDSSGNTIYF	TGCGCCAGCAGCTTGAGCGACTCCTCTGGAAACACCATATATTTT
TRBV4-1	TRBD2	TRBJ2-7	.	CASSGAPHAGGILSVYEQYF	TGCGCCAGCAGCGGGGCCCCCCATGCGGGGGGAATTCTCTCGGTATACGAGCAGTACTTC
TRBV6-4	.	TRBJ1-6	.	CASSPRSRDPGGNSPLHF	TGTGCCAGCAGCCCACGTTCCCGGGACCCGGGAGGCAATTCACCCCTCCACTTT
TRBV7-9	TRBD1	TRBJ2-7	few	CASSIETGGTYEQYF	TGTGCCAGCAGCATAGAGACAGGGGGCACCTACGAGCAGTACTTC
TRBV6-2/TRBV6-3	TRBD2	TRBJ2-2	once	CASSRLAGGIGELFF	TGTGCCAGCAGTCGACTAGCGGGGGGGATCGGGGAGCTGTTTTTT
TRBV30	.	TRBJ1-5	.	CAWSVRGSNQPQHF	TGTGCCTGGAGTGTACGAGGAAGCAATCAGCCCCAGCATTTT
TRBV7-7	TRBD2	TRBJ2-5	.	CASSLPGLEETQYF	TGTGCCAGCAGTCTTCCGGGACTAGAAGAGACCCAGTACTTC
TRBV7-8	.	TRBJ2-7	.	CASSLKREQYF	TGTGCCAGCAGCTTAAAGAGGGAGCAGTACTTC
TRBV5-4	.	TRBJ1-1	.	CASRDEWRNTEAFF	TGTGCCAGCAGGGATGAGTGGAGGAACACTGAAGCTTTCTTT
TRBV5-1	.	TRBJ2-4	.	CASSYYSSVAKNIQYF	TGCGCCAGCAGCTACTACTCAAGCGTTGCCAAAAACATTCAGTACTTC
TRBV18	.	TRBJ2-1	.	CASSSPGNEQFF	TGTGCCAGCTCATCTCCAGGGAATGAGCAGTTCTTC
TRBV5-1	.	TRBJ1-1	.	CASSVYRVGTEAFF	TGCGCCAGCAGCGTATACAGGGTCGGCACTGAAGCTTTCTTT
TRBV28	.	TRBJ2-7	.	CASSLPGEVYEQYF	TGTGCCAGCAGTTTACCGGGAGAAGTTTACGAGCAGTACTTC
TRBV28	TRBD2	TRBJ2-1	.	CASSFQGLAGRVYNEQFF	TGTGCCAGCAGTTTCCAGGGACTAGCGGGAAGAGTCTACAATGAGCAGTTCTTC
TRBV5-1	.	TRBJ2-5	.	CASSSGTHQETQYF	TGCGCCAGCAGCTCCGGGACACACCAAGAGACCCAATACTTC
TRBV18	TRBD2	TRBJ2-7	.	CASSPRQIPGTSGRGTYEQYF	TGTGCCAGCTCACCGCGCCAGATACCCGGGACTAGCGGGAGAGGGACATACGAGCAGTACTTC
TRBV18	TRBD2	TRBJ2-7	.	CASSPTSGTSYEQYF	TGTGCCAGCTCCCCGACTAGCGGGACCTCCTACGAGCAGTACTTC
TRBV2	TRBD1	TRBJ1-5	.	CASSRGQGGLGNQPQHF	TGTGCCAGCAGCCGAGGACAGGGGGGTTTGGGCAATCAGCCCCAGCATTTT
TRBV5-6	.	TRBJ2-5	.	CASSYRPWVRETQYF	TGTGCCAGCAGTTACAGACCCTGGGTCCGGGAGACCCAGTACTTC
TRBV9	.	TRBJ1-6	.	CASSVEGGSSPLHF	TGTGCCAGCAGCGTAGAAGGGGGTAGTTCACCCCTCCACTTT
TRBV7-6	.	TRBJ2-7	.	CASSLDTTYEQYF	TGTGCCAGCAGCTTGGACACTACCTACGAGCAGTACTTC
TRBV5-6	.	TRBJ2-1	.	CASSYTSSSEQFF	TGTGCCAGCAGCTACACTTCTAGCTCTGAGCAGTTCTTC
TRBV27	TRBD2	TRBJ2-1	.	CASSLREGNEQFF	TGTGCCAGCAGTTTGAGGGAGGGCAATGAGCAGTTCTTC
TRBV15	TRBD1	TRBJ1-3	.	CATSARTGTGNTIYF	TGTGCCACCAGCGCCCGGACAGGGACCGGGAACACCATATATTTT
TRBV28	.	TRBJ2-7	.	CASSRNYTPNEQYF	TGTGCCAGCTCCCGTAACTACACCCCAAACGAGCAGTACTTC
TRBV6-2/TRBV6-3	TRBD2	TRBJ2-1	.	CASTPGLRGRGVYEQFF	TGTGCCAGCACCCCAGGCCTACGCGGGAGGGGAGTGTATGAGCAGTTCTTC
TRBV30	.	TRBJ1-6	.	CACNPGVEGPLHF	TGTGCCTGTAACCCGGGGGTTGAAGGACCCCTCCACTTT
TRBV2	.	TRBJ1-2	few	CASSELLAYGYTF	TGTGCCAGCAGTGAACTACTTGCGTATGGCTACACCTTC
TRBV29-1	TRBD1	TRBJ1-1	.	CSADRGRSAFF	TGCAGCGCAGACAGGGGTCGGTCAGCTTTCTTT
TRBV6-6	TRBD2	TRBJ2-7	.	CASSPGLDRDEQYF	TGTGCCAGCAGCCCGGGACTAGACCGAGACGAGCAGTACTTC
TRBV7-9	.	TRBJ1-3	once	CASSLGQSSSGNTIYF	TGTGCCAGCAGCTTGGGGCAGTCTAGCTCTGGAAACACCATATATTTT
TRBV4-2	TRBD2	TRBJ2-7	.	CASSQSSGITYEQYF	TGTGCCAGCAGCCAAAGTAGCGGGATCACCTACGAGCAGTACTTC
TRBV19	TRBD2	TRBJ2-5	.	CASSIAGGLQETQYF	TGTGCCAGTAGTATAGCGGGAGGGCTGCAAGAGACCCAGTACTTC
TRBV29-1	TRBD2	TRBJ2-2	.	CSVLSGSNTGELFF	TGCAGCGTTCTCAGCGGGAGTAACACCGGGGAGCTGTTTTTT
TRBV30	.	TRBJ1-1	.	CAWSRGAHNEAFF	TGTGCCTGGAGTCGGGGGGCACATAATGAAGCTTTCTTT
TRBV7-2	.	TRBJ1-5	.	CASSFAGYSNQPQHF	TGTGCCAGCAGCTTCGCGGGTTATAGCAATCAGCCCCAGCATTTT
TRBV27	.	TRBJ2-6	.	CASRRGGVSGANVLTF	TGTGCCAGCAGGAGGGGAGGAGTGTCCGGGGCCAACGTCCTGACTTTC